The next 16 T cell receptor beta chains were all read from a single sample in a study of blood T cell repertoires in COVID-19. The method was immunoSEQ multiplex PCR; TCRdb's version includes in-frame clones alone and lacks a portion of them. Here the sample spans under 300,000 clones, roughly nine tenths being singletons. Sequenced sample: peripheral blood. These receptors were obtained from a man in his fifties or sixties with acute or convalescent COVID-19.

The CDR3 sequence: CASSPGLETYEQYF. The DNA for the CDR3 is TGTGCCAGCAGTCCGGGACTCGAGACCTACGAGCAGTACTTC. This chain joins TRBV7-3 and TRBJ2-7, with D maybe TRBD2 (6 bases). The CDR3 length is 14 residues. Per the germline V gene, CDR1 is SGHTA and CDR2 is FQGTGA. With 6 bases removed from V and 2 bases from J, the gap between germline ends came to 14 bases.

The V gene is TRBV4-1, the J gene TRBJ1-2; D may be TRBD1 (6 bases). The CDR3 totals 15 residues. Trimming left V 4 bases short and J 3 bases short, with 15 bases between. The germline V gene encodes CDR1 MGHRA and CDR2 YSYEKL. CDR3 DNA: TGCGCCAGCAGCCCAGGGGCAATCATTGACTATGGCTACACCTTC. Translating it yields CASSPGAIIDYGYTF.

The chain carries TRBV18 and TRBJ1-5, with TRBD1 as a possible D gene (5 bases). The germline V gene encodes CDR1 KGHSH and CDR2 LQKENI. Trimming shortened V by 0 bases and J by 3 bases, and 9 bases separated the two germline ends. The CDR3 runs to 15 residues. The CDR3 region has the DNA TGTGCCAGCTCACCACCGAGCAGGGTCAATCAGCCCCAGCATTTT. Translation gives CASSPPSRVNQPQHF. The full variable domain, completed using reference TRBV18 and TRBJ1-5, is NAGVMQNPRHLVRRRGQEARLRCSPMKGHSHVYWYRQLPEEGLKFMVYLQKENIIDESGMPKERFSAEFPKEGPSILRIQQVVRGDSAAYFCASSPPSRVNQPQHFGDGTRLSIL.

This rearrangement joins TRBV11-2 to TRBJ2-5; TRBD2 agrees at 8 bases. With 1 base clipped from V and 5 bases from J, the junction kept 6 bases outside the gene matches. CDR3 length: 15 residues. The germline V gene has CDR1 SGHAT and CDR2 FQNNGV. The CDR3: CASSLGAGGFETQYF. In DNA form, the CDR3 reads TGTGCCAGCAGCTTAGGGGCGGGGGGTTTTGAGACCCAGTACTTC.

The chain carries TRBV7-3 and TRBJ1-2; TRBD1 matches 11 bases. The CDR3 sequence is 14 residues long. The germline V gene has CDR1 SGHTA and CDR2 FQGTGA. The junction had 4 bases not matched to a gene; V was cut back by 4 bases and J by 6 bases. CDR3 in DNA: TGTGCCAGCAGCTCGGACAGGGGGCCTCATGGCTACACCTTC. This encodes CASSSDRGPHGYTF.

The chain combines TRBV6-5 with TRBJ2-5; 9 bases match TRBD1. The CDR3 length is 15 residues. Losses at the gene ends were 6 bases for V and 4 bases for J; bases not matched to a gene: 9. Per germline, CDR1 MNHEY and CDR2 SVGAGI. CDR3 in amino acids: CASRIQGAPRETQYF. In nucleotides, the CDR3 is TGTGCCAGCAGGATACAGGGGGCGCCCCGAGAGACCCAGTACTTC.

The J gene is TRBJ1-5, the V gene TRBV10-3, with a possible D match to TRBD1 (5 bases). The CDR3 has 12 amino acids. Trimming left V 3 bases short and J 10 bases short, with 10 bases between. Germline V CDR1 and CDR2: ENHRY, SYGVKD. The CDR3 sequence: CAISEHGGPQHF. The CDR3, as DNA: TGTGCCATCAGTGAACACGGGGGACCCCAGCATTTT.

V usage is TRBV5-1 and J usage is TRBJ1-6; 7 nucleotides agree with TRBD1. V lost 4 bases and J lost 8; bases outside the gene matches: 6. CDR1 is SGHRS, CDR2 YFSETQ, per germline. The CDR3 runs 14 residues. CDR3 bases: TGCGCCAGCAGCCCCGGGACAGTCGATTCACCCCTCCACTTT. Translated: CASSPGTVDSPLHF.

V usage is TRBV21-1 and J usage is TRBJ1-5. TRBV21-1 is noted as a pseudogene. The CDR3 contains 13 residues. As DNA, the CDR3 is TGTGCCAGCAGCCCTCGTAGCAATCAGCCCCAGCATTTT. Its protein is CASSPRSNQPQHF.

The CDR3 DNA is TGTGCCAGCTCGCAGGGGGTCGGGGAGCTGTTTTTT. Translation gives CASSQGVGELFF. The J gene is TRBJ2-2, the V gene TRBV18, with TRBD1 matching over 7 bases. Losses at the gene ends were 6 bases for V and 7 bases for J; bases not matched to a gene: 2. Germline V lookup: CDR1 KGHSH, CDR2 LQKENI. This CDR3 comprises 12 residues.

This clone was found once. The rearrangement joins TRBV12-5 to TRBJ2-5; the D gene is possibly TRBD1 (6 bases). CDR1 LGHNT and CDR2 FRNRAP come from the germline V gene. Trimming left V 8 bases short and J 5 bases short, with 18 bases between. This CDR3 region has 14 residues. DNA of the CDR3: TGTGCTAGTTGTCCCGGGACATTTTCGGAGACCCAGTACTTC. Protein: CASCPGTFSETQYF.

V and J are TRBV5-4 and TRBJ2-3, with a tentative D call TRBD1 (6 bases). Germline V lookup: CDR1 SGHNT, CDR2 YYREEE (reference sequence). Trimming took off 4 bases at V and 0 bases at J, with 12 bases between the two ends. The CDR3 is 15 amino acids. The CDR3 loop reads CASSLGQSSTDTQYF. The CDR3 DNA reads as TGTGCCAGCAGCCTCGGACAGAGTAGCACAGATACGCAGTATTTT.

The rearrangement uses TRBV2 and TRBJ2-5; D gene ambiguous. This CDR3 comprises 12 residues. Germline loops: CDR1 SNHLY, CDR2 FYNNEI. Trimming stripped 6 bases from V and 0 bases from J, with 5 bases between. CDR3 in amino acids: CASSTDQETQYF. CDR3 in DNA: TGTGCCAGCAGCACGGACCAAGAGACCCAGTACTTC.

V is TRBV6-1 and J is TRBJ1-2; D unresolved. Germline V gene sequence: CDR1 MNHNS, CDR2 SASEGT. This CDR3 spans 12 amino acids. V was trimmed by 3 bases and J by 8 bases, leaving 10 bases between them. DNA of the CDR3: TGTGCCAGCAGTGACCTCAGCGGGGGCTACACCTTC. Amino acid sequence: CASSDLSGGYTF.

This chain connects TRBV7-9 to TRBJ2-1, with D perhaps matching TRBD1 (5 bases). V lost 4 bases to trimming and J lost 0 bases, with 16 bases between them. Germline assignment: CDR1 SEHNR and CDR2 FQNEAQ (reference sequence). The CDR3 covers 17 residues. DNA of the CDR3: TGTGCCAGCAGCTCTCTAGGCAGGGCCAGCTCCTACAATGAGCAGTTCTTC. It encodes CASSSLGRASSYNEQFF.

DNA for the CDR3: TGTGCCAGCAGTGACGCGGGGGACGGGGAGCTGTTTTTT. This gives the protein CASSDAGDGELFF. The V and J genes are TRBV6-4 and TRBJ2-2, with 7 bases lining up with TRBD2. Trimming cost V 2 bases and J 7 bases; bases outside gene matches: 1. The length of the CDR3 is 13 residues. Germline-derived CDR1 and CDR2 are MRHNA and SNTAGT.